Sequencing of this T cell receptor beta chain was carried out in a study of T-cell reconstitution after alpha-beta-depleted transplantation in children. General observations from the study: When one year had passed after transplant, most T-cell counts and diversity came from newly produced T cells. Reports say that about two months after transplant, the alpha-beta T cells came out of several hundred graft clones that had expanded. Several patients had high TCRbeta diversity at day 60; it came from surviving recipient T cells and thymic progenitors.

Preparation of the TCRbeta library was carried out with unique molecular identifiers. MiXCR, applied by TCRdb to the PCR reads, yields one record per CDR3 protein. The sample has approximately 490,000 distinct CDR3 sequences, more than 9% seen once. V was pared by 6 bases and J by 0 bases, with 3 bases between. The CDR3 runs 11 residues. In germline, CDR1 is MDHEN, CDR2 SYDVKM. The sample holds many counts of this clonotype. The antigen remains undetermined. The origin of this receptor is a child younger than 10 with inherited bone marrow failure, due to receive a stem cell transplant. This chain joins TRBV28 and TRBJ2-7; D call uncertain. The sequencing here drew on PBMCs, taken before TCRalphabeta/CD19-depleted stem cell transplant. CDR3 sequence reads: CASRTSYEQYF. The CDR3 DNA reads TGTGCCAGCAGGACCTCCTACGAGCAGTACTTC.